The clone carrying this TCR beta chain was seen just once. Repertoires were generated with immunoSEQ multiplex PCR, while TCRdb's copy carries only in-frame clones and drops some. The repertoire includes roughly 130,000 clones, 75% to 95% of them detected once, and roughly 8.7% sits in the top ten. CDR3 size: 14 residues. Unmatched junction bases numbered 5, after V lost 3 bases and J lost 7 bases. CDR1 KGHSH and CDR2 LQKENI come from the germline V gene. This specimen comes from a study of control samples from healthy donors and cancer patients. V is TRBV18 and J is TRBJ2-3, with 9 bases identical to TRBD1. The receptor comes from a man aged 18-30 years in good health. Source material: blood. The CDR3 here is CASSPLGQGNTQYF. The CDR3 nucleotides read TGTGCCAGCTCACCTCTGGGACAGGGAAATACGCAGTATTTT. Using reference TRBV18 and TRBJ2-3 for the parts outside the CDR3, the full variable domain is NAGVMQNPRHLVRRRGQEARLRCSPMKGHSHVYWYRQLPEEGLKFMVYLQKENIIDESGMPKERFSAEFPKEGPSILRIQQVVRGDSAAYFCASSPLGQGNTQYFGPGTRLTVL.